The clone carrying this T cell receptor (beta chain) was detected many times. This record belongs to a study of identical twins. V was clipped by 7 bases and J by 0 bases, with 8 bases between them. Germline V gene data show CDR1 as SQVTM and CDR2 as ANQGSEA. This CDR3 region has 12 residues. TCRdb re-called the 5' RACE reads through MiXCR, storing one row per CDR3 protein. The table records 350,000 to 450,000 distinct CDR3 sequences, about a fifth of them present only once. The clonotype was recovered from a man aged 50 to 60 in good health. The rearrangement joins TRBV29-1 to TRBJ2-3; TRBD2 is a possible D gene (5 bases). The source material was naive T cells sorted from blood. CDR3 coding DNA: TGCAGCGAGTGGACTAGCACAGATACGCAGTATTTT. It encodes CSEWTSTDTQYF.